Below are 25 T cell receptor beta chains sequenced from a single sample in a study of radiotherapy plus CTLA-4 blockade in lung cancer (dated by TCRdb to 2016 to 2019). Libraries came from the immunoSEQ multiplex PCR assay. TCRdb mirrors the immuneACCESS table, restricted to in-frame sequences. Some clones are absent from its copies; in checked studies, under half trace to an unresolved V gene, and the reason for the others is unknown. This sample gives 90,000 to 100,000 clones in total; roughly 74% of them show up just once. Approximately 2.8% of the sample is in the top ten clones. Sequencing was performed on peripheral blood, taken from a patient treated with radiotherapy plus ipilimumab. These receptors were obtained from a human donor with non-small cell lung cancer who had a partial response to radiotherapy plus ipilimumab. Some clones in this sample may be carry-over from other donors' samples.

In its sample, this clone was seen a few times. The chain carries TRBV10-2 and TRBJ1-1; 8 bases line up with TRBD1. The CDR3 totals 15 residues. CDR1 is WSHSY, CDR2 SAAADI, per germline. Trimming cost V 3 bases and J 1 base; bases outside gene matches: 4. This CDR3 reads CASSDPGTGNTEAFF. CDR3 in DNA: TGCGCCAGCAGTGACCCAGGGACAGGGAACACTGAAGCTTTCTTT.

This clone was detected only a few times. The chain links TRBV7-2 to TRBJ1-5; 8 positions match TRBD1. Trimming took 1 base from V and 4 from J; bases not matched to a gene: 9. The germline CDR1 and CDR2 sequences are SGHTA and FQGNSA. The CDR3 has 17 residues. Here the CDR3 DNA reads TGTGCCAGCAGCTTAGAAGCAGGGGGCAGACGAAATCAGCCCCAGCATTTT. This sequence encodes CASSLEAGGRRNQPQHF.

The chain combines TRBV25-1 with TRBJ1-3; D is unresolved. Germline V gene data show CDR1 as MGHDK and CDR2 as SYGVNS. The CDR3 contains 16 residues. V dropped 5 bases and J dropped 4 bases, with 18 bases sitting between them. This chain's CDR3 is CASSNYGGGPGNTIYF. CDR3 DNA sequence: TGTGCCAGCAGTAATTATGGAGGAGGTCCGGGAAACACCATATATTTT.

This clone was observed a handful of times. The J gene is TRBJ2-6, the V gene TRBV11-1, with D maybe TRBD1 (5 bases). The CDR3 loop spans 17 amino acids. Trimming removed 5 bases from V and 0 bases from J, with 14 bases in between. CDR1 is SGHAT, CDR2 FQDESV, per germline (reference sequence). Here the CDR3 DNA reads TGTGCCAGCAGCCCACCGACAGCAAGCTCTGGGGCCAACGTCCTGACTTTC. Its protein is CASSPPTASSGANVLTF.

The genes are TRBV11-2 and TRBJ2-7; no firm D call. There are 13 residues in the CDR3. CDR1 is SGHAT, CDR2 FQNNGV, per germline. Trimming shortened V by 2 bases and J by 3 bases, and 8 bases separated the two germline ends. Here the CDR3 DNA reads TGTGCCAGCAGCTTAAGCCACAGCTACGAGCAGTACTTC. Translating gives CASSLSHSYEQYF.

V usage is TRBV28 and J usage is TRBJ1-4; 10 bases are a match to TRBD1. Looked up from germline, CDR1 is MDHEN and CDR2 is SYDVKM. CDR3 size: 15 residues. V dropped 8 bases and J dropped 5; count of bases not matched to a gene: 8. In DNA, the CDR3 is TGTGCCAGCGGCCACGGGACAGGGGTAAATGAAAAACTGTTTTTT. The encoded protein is CASGHGTGVNEKLFF.

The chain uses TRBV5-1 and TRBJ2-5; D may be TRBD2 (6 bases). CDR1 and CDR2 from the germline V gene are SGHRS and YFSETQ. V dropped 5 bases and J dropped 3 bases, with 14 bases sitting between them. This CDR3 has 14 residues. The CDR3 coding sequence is TGCGCCAGCAGAACCCTGGAGGGTGAAGAGACCCAGTACTTC. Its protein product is CASRTLEGEETQYF.

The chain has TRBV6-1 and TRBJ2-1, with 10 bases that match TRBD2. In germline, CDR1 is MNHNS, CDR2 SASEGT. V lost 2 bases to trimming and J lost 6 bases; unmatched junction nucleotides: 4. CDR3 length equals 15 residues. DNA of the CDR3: TGTGCCAGCAGTGAATTGGCTAGCGGGAGCAATGAGCAGTTCTTC. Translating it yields CASSELASGSNEQFF.

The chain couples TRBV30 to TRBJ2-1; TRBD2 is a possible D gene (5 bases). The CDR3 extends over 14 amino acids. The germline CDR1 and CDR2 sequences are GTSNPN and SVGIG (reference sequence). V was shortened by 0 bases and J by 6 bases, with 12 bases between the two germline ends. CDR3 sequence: CAWSVLRGSNEQFF. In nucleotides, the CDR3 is TGTGCCTGGAGTGTACTTCGGGGAAGCAATGAGCAGTTCTTC.

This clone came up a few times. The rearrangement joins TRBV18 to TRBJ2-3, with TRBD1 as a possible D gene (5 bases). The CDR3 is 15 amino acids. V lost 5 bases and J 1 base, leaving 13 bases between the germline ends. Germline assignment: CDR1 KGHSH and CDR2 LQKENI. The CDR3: CASSSYRSGTDTQYF. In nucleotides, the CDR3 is TGTGCCAGCTCATCATACAGGTCAGGCACAGATACGCAGTATTTT.

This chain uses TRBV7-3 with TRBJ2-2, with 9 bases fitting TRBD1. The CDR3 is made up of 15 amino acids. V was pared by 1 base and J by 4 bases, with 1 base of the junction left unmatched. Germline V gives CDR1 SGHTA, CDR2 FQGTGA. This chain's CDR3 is CASSLMTGGTGELFF. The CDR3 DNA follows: TGTGCCAGCAGCTTAATGACAGGGGGCACCGGGGAGCTGTTTTTT.

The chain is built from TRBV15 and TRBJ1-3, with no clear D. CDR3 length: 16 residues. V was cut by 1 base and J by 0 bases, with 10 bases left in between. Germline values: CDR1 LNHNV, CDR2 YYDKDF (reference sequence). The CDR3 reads CATSRAGRSSGNTIYF. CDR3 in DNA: TGTGCCACCAGCAGAGCGGGGAGAAGCTCTGGAAACACCATATATTTT.

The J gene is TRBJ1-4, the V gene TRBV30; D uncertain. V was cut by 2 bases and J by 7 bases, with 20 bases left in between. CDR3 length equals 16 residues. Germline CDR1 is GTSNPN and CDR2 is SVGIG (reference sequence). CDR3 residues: CAWSQLMRGSGEKLFF. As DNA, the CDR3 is TGTGCCTGGAGTCAACTTATGCGGGGTAGCGGTGAAAAACTGTTTTTT.

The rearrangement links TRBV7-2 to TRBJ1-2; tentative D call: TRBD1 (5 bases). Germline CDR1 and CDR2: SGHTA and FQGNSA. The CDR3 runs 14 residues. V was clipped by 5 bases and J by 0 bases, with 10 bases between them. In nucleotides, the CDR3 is TGTGCCAGCAGCCCTATGACAGCTAACTATGGCTACACCTTC. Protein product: CASSPMTANYGYTF.

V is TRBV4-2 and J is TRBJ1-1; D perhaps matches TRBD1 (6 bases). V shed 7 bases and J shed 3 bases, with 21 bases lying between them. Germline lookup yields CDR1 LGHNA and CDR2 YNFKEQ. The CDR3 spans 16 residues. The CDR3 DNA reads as TGTGCCAGCACCCCGAATCGGGCAGGGGTGGACACTGAAGCTTTCTTT. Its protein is CASTPNRAGVDTEAFF.

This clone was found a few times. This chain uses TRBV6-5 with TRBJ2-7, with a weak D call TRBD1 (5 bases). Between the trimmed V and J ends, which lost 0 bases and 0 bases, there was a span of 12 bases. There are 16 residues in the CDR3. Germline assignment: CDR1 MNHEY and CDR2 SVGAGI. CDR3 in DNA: TGTGCCAGCAGTTACTCGAACACCAGGGTCTCCTACGAGCAGTACTTC. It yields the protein CASSYSNTRVSYEQYF.

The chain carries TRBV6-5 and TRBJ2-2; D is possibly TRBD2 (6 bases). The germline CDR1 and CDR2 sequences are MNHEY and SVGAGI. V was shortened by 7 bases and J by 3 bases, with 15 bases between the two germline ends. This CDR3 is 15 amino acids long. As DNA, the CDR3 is TGTGCCAGCATCCAGGGACTTCCCTACACCGGGGAGCTGTTTTTT. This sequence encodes CASIQGLPYTGELFF.

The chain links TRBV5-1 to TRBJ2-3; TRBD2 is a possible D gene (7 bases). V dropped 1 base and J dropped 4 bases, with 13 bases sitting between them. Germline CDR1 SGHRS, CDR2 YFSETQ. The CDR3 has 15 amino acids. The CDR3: CASSLWGGLSDTQYF. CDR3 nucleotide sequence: TGCGCCAGCAGCTTGTGGGGGGGCCTTTCAGATACGCAGTATTTT.

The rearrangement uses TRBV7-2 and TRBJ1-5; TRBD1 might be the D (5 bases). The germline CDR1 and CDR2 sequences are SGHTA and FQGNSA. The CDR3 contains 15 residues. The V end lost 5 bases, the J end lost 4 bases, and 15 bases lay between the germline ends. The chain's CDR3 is CASSTGGLRNQPQHF. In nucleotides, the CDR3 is TGTGCCAGCAGCACCGGGGGGTTACGAAATCAGCCCCAGCATTTT.

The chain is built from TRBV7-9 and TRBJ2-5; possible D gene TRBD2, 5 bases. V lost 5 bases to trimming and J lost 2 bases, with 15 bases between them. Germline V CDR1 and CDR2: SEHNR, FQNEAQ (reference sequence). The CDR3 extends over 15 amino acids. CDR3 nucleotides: TGTGCCAGCAGCCGTAGGACTGCAACTCAAGAGACCCAGTACTTC. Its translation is CASSRRTATQETQYF.

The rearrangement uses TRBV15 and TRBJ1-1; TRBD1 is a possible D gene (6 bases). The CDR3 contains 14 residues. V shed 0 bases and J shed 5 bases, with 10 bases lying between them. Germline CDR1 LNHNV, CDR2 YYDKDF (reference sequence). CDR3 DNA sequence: TGTGCCACCAGCAGAGAGTACAGGGATACTGAAGCTTTCTTT. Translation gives CATSREYRDTEAFF.

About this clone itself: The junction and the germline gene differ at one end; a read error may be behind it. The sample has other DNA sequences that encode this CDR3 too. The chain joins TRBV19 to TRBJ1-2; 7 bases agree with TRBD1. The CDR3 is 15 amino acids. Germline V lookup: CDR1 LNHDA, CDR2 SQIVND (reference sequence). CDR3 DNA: TGTGCCAGTACCGGGGCCGGGACAGTTAACTATGGCTACACTTTC. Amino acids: CASTGAGTVNYGYTF.

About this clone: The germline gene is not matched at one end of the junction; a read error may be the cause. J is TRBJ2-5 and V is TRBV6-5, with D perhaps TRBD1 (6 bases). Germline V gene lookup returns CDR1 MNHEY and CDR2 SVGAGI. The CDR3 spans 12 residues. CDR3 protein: CASRGPRGSQHF. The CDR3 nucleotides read TGTGCCAGCAGGGGCCCCAGGGGAAGCCAGCACTTC.

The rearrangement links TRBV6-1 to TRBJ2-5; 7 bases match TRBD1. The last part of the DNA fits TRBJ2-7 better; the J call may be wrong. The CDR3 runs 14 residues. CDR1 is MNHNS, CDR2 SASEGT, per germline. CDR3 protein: CASGNRGSSYEQYF. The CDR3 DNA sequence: TGTGCCAGCGGCAACAGGGGTTCTTCCTACGAGCAGTACTTC.

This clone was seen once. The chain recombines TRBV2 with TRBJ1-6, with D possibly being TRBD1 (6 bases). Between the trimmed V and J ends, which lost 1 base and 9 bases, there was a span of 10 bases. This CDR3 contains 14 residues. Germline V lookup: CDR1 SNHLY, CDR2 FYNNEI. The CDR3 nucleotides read TGTGCCAGCAGTGAAGACAGGGACGGTTCACCCCTCCACTTT. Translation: CASSEDRDGSPLHF.